Within the sample, the clone carrying this T cell receptor (beta chain) is hyperexpanded. The target antigen is unknown. The CDR3 is 15 residues long. The V gene end was trimmed by 4 bases and the J gene end by 1 base; junction bases not matched to a gene: 5. Germline CDR1 reads SNHLY; CDR2 reads FYNNEI. Samples were taken at baseline and on day 1 of cycles 4 and 7. The record originates from a study of OX40 agonist ivuxolimab in advanced cancers. Overall study context: Treatment received earlier with anti-PD-1, anti-PD-L1 or anti-CTLA-4 agents was allowed, and under 50% had some.

Sequencing used immunoSEQ multiplex PCR; TCRdb keeps in-frame clones, though not all of them. The table has tens of thousands of clones, about four fifths seen once. The study, taken as a whole, reports: Doses of 0.1 to 3.0 mg/kg were accompanied by clonal expansion of CD4+ and CD8+ blood T cells by week 6.

The source of this sequence is an adult with an advanced solid tumor such as melanoma, head and neck, liver or kidney cancer. The sample was CD4+ or CD8+ T cells sorted from blood, taken in a trial of the OX40 agonist ivuxolimab. The rearrangement links TRBV2 to TRBJ1-1; TRBD1 matches 8 bases. DNA for the CDR3: TGTGCCAGCAGTGCTTGGACAGGGTGGAACACTGAAGCTTTCTTT. Its protein product is CASSAWTGWNTEAFF.